This TCR beta chain was found in a study of blood T cell repertoires in COVID-19. Only in-frame clones appear in the TCRdb table, and some are missing; sequencing was by immunoSEQ multiplex PCR. The table lists about 240,000 clones, approximately 78% of them singletons. This clone was seen a single time. CDR3 length: 13 amino acids. This receptor was obtained from a woman aged 55-69 years with active or convalescent COVID-19. This chain uses TRBV21-1 with TRBJ1-2. TRBV21-1 is deemed a pseudogene. The sample consisted of peripheral blood. Written as DNA, the CDR3 is TGTGCCAAGGAGGCGGTGGCCTTCTATGGCTACACCTTC. Its translation is CAKEAVAFYGYTF.